These 22 T cell receptor beta chains originate from one sample sequenced in a study of blood T cells in healthy people across ages. The second PCR ran about 6 to 11 cycles with a sample-barcoded 5' primer and J-beta primers. Each CDR3 protein is one row after TCRdb ran MiXCR on the 5' RACE reads. The profile shows approximately 800,000 distinct CDR3 sequences, 30% to 45% of them singletons. The sequenced sample was blood. The origin of the receptors is a man between 18 and 29 years old in good health.

The table lists this clonotype with a few counts. The chain links TRBV7-2 to TRBJ2-3; D may be TRBD2 (5 bases). The V end lost 5 bases, the J end lost 0 bases, and 12 bases lay between the germline ends. The CDR3 has 15 residues. Germline assignment: CDR1 SGHTA and CDR2 FQGNSA. The CDR3 sequence is CASSRHGESTDTQYF. CDR3 DNA sequence: TGTGCCAGCAGCCGACACGGGGAAAGCACAGATACGCAGTATTTT.

This sequence joins TRBV7-2 and TRBJ2-3; D possibly matches TRBD1 or TRBD2 (6 bases each). Trimming left V 3 bases short and J 3 bases short, with 22 bases between. The CDR3 consists of 18 residues. Germline values: CDR1 SGHTA, CDR2 FQGNSA. The CDR3 DNA sequence: TGTGCCAGCAGCTTTTCTTCGCTCTCGGGGGCCACGACAGATACGCAGTATTTT. It encodes CASSFSSLSGATTDTQYF.

V gene TRBV12-3 or TRBV12-4 combines with J gene TRBJ1-2, with D maybe TRBD1 (5 bases). The CDR3 is made up of 13 amino acids. V gave up 5 bases and J gave up 4 bases, with 11 bases separating them. This CDR3 is CASSRRDRYGYTF. CDR3 coding DNA: TGTGCCAGCAGTAGAAGGGACCGCTATGGCTACACCTTC.

Ten or more counts support this clonotype. V and J are TRBV12-3 or TRBV12-4 and TRBJ1-2, with a possible D match to TRBD1 (5 bases). The CDR3 is 14 amino acids. Trimming cost V 4 bases and J 7 bases, with 16 bases left between them. The CDR3 spells CASSWDPQVAGYTF. DNA of the CDR3: TGTGCCAGCAGTTGGGACCCCCAGGTGGCTGGCTACACCTTC.

V gene TRBV6-5 combines with J gene TRBJ1-2, with 8 bases matching TRBD1. Germline trimming cut 4 bases from V and 2 bases from J; bases unmatched to any gene: 9. The CDR3 is 16 residues long. Germline V gives CDR1 MNHEY, CDR2 SVGAGI. This CDR3 is CASSSERTGLNYGYTF. In DNA form, the CDR3 reads TGTGCCAGCAGTTCCGAAAGGACAGGGCTAAACTATGGCTACACCTTC.

This clonotype was seen more than once but under ten times. The CDR3 DNA follows: TGCGCCAGCAGCCAAAGCGCCTACAATGAGCAGTTCTTC. This codes for CASSQSAYNEQFF. This chain uses TRBV5-1 with TRBJ2-1; D is unresolved. Deletions cut 4 bases from V and 2 bases from J, with 7 bases between. The CDR3 covers 13 residues. Germline V gene data show CDR1 as SGHRS and CDR2 as YFSETQ.

The chain links TRBV11-2 to TRBJ2-7; D uncertain. Germline values: CDR1 SGHAT, CDR2 FQNNGV. The V gene lost 1 base and the J gene lost 3 bases, with 13 bases spanning the gap. CDR3 length equals 15 residues. This CDR3 is CASSLGYGTIYEQYF. DNA for the CDR3: TGTGCCAGCAGCTTAGGTTACGGCACGATCTACGAGCAGTACTTC.

This clonotype was detected many times. The rearrangement joins TRBV10-3 to TRBJ2-1, with 10 bases aligning to TRBD1. The V and J ends lost 2 bases and 7 bases, in that order; junction bases with no gene match: 5. The CDR3 is 15 amino acids. Germline CDR1 and CDR2: ENHRY and SYGVKD. CDR3 region: CAISEDRGLRNEQFF. CDR3 sequence (DNA): TGTGCCATCAGTGAGGACAGGGGGCTAAGGAATGAGCAGTTCTTC.

This clonotype showed up just a few times. The rearrangement uses TRBV20-1 and TRBJ1-5; 9 nucleotides align to TRBD1. This CDR3 has 16 residues. Germline-derived CDR1 and CDR2 are DFQATT and SNEGSKA (reference sequence). V gave up 0 bases and J gave up 5 bases; unmatched junction bases: 8. CDR3 sequence (DNA): TGCAGTGCTAGAGATCGTAGGACAGGGGATCATCAGCCCCAGCATTTT. Its protein product is CSARDRRTGDHQPQHF.

This clonotype was counted a few times. The chain joins TRBV15 to TRBJ2-2; D not resolved. The CDR3 totals 15 residues. Trimming shortened V by 1 base and J by 6 bases, and 12 bases separated the two germline ends. The germline CDR1 and CDR2 sequences are LNHNV and YYDKDF (reference sequence). The CDR3 nucleotides read TGTGCCACCAGCAGAGTCCCAACTTCCCCCGGGGAGCTGTTTTTT. Translating gives CATSRVPTSPGELFF.

Concerning this clonotype: Relative to the germline gene, one junction end is altered; a read error may explain this. The V call is TRBV20-1, the J call TRBJ1-2; D is perhaps TRBD1 (6 bases). The CDR3 consists of 15 residues. Germline CDR1 and CDR2: DFQATT and SNEGSKA (reference sequence). Here the CDR3 reads CSAREGGQYTYGHTF. The CDR3 DNA sequence: TGCAGTGCTAGAGAGGGAGGACAGTACACCTATGGCCACACCTTC.

In this sample, this clonotype turned up a few times. V is TRBV15 and J is TRBJ1-4; D perhaps matches TRBD1 (5 bases). The CDR3 runs 14 residues. Per the germline V gene, CDR1 is LNHNV and CDR2 is YYDKDF (reference sequence). V was shortened by 1 base and J by 3 bases, with 6 bases between the two germline ends. The CDR3 region is CATSRAGSNEKLFF. The CDR3 DNA sequence: TGTGCCACCAGCAGAGCAGGGTCTAATGAAAAACTGTTTTTT.

The gene calls are TRBV20-1 and TRBJ1-5, with D perhaps matching TRBD1 (6 bases). The CDR3 is 18 amino acids. CDR1 and CDR2 from the germline V gene are DFQATT and SNEGSKA (reference sequence). V was pared by 1 base and J by 4 bases, with 23 bases between. CDR3 loop: CSARASVGGGSGNQPQHF. The CDR3 DNA follows: TGCAGTGCTAGAGCCTCTGTGGGGGGCGGATCGGGGAATCAGCCCCAGCATTTT.

The chain has TRBV6-2 or TRBV6-3 and TRBJ2-3, with 12 bases fitting TRBD2. V trimming: 5 bases; J trimming: 4 bases; junction bases outside the gene matches: 10. The CDR3 runs to 17 residues. The germline V gene has CDR1 MNHEY and CDR2 SVGEGT. The CDR3 region has the DNA TGTGCCAGCAGTCAGCCAGGACTAGCGGGACATGCAGATACGCAGTATTTT. This translates into CASSQPGLAGHADTQYF.

This clonotype was picked up a small number of times. The rearrangement uses TRBV6-2 or TRBV6-3 and TRBJ2-3; D possibly corresponds to TRBD1 (5 bases). Germline V gives CDR1 MNHEY, CDR2 SVGEGT. The CDR3 extends over 13 amino acids. Trimming stripped 4 bases from V and 6 bases from J, with 11 bases between. The chain's CDR3 is CASSFVRVDTQYF. The CDR3 DNA reads TGTGCCAGCAGTTTTGTCAGGGTGGATACGCAGTATTTT.

DNA for the CDR3: TGTGCCAGCAGTAAATATAGCAATCAGCCCCAGCATTTT. Translation: CASSKYSNQPQHF. The chain recombines TRBV12-3 or TRBV12-4 with TRBJ1-5; D gene ambiguous. V dropped 5 bases and J dropped 0 bases, with 5 bases sitting between them. The CDR3 contains 13 residues.

This chain connects TRBV4-3 to TRBJ1-2; D not resolved. Deletions cut 1 base from V and 3 bases from J, with 15 bases between. Per the germline V gene, CDR1 is LGHNA and CDR2 is YSLEER. The CDR3 is 16 amino acids. The CDR3 loop reads CASSQVGGRMDYGYTF. Written as DNA, the CDR3 is TGCGCCAGCAGCCAAGTTGGAGGCAGGATGGACTATGGCTACACCTTC.

The CDR3 DNA sequence: TGCAGTGCGGCGTCCGTGAACTCCCCCTACAATGAGCAGTTCTTC. It translates to CSAASVNSPYNEQFF. The chain has TRBV20-1 and TRBJ2-1, with D uncertain. The CDR3 is 15 residues long. The V gene lost 6 bases and the J gene lost 2 bases, with 17 bases spanning the gap. CDR1 is DFQATT, CDR2 SNEGSKA, per germline (reference sequence).

This clonotype was seen ten or more times. The chain has TRBV3-1 and TRBJ2-7, with D unresolved. This CDR3 has 12 residues. Germline V gives CDR1 LGHDT, CDR2 YNNKEL (reference sequence). Trimming left V 0 bases short and J 2 bases short, with 2 bases between. The CDR3 here is CASSQDPYEQYF. CDR3 in DNA: TGTGCCAGCAGCCAAGATCCCTACGAGCAGTACTTC.

Written as DNA, the CDR3 is TGCAGTGCTAGTCATCAGGGGCGGAATGAGCAGTACTTC. Protein: CSASHQGRNEQYF. The chain combines TRBV20-1 with TRBJ2-7, with a possible D match to TRBD1 (6 bases). The germline gives CDR1 DFQATT, CDR2 SNEGSKA (reference sequence). There are 13 residues in the CDR3. V gave up 3 bases and J gave up 7 bases, with 16 bases separating them.

This chain uses TRBV12-3 or TRBV12-4 with TRBJ1-1; D unresolved. V lost 5 bases and J 3 bases, leaving 10 bases between the germline ends. The length of the CDR3 is 13 residues. The CDR3 DNA reads TGTGCCAGCAGTAGGAGGGTATACACTGAAGCTTTCTTT. Protein sequence: CASSRRVYTEAFF.

The sample holds many counts of this clonotype. The chain links TRBV6-5 to TRBJ2-3; TRBD2 is a possible D gene (5 bases). Per germline, CDR1 MNHEY and CDR2 SVGAGI. The germline V and J ends were trimmed by 0 bases and 0 bases, with 10 bases remaining between them. This CDR3 spans 16 amino acids. The CDR3 coding sequence is TGTGCCAGCAGTTACTCCGGGGTGGGGAGCACAGATACGCAGTATTTT. Its protein is CASSYSGVGSTDTQYF.